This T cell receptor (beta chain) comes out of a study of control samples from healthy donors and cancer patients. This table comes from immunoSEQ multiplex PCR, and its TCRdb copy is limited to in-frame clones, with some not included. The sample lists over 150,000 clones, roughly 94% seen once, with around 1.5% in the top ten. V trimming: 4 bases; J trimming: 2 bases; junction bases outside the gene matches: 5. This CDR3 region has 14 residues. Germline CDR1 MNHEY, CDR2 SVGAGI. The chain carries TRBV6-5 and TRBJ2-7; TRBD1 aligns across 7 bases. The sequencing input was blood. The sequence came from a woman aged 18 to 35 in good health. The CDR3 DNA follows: TGTGCCAGCAGTTTCCGGACAGGACCCTACGAGCAGTACTTC. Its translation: CASSFRTGPYEQYF.